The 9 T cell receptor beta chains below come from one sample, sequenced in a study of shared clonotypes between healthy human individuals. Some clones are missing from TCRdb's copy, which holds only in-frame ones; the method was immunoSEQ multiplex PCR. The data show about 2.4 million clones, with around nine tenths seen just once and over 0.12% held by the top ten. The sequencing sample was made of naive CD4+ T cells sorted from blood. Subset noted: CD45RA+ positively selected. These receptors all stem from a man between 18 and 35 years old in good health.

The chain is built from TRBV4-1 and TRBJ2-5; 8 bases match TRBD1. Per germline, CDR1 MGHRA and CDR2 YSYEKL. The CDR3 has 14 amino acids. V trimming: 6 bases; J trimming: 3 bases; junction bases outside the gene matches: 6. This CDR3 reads CASSPGQGKETQYF. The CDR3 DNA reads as TGCGCCAGCAGTCCCGGACAGGGAAAAGAGACCCAGTACTTC.

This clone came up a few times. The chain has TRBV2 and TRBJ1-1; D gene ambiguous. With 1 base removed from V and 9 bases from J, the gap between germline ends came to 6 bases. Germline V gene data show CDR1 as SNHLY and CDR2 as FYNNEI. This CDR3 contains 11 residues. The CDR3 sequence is CASSEGGKAFF. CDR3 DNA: TGTGCCAGCAGTGAAGGGGGAAAAGCTTTCTTT. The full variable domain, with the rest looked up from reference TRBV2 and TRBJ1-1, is EPEVTQTPSHQVTQMGQEVILRCVPISNHLYFYWYRQILGQKVEFLVSFYNNEISEKSEIFDDQFSVERPDGSNFTLKIRSTKLEDSAMYFCASSEGGKAFFGQGTRLTVV.

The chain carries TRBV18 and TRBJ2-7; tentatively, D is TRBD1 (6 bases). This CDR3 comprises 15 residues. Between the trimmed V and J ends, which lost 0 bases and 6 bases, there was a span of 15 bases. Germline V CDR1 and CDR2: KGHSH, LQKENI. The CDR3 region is CASSPPNREGSEQYF. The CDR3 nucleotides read TGTGCCAGCTCACCACCGAACAGGGAAGGGTCCGAGCAGTACTTC.

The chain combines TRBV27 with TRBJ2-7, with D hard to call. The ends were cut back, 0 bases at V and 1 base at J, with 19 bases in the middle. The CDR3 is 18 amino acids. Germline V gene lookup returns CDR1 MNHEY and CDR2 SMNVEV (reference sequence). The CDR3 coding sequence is TGTGCCAGCAGTTTATCGAGACTCGGCAGGAACCCATCCTACGAGCAGTACTTC. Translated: CASSLSRLGRNPSYEQYF.

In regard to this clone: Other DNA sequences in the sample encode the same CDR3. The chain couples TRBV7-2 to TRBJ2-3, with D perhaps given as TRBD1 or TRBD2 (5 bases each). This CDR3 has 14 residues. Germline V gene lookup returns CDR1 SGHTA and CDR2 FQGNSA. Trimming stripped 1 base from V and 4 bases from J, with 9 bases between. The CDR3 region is CASSLGGTADTQYF. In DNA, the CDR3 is TGTGCCAGCAGCTTAGGTGGGACCGCAGATACGCAGTATTTT.

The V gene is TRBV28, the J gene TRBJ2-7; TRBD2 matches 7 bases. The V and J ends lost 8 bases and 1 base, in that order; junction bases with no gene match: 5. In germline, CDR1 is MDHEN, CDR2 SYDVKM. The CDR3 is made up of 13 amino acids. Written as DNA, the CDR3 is TGTGCCAGCGTCCCGGGGGGATCCTACGAGCAGTACTTC. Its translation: CASVPGGSYEQYF.

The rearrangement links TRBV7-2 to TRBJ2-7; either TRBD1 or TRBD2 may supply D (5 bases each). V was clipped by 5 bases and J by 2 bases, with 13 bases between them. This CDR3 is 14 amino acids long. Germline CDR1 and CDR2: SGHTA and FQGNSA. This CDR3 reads CASSPRDGAYEQYF. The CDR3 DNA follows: TGTGCCAGCAGCCCTAGGGACGGCGCCTACGAGCAGTACTTC.

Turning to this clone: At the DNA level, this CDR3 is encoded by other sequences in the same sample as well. DNA for the CDR3: TGTGCCAGTAGACGGGACAGGTACACCGGGGAGCTGTTTTTT. It specifies CASRRDRYTGELFF. The chain uses TRBV19 and TRBJ2-2; TRBD1 aligns across 8 bases. CDR3 length equals 14 residues. Germline V gene data show CDR1 as LNHDA and CDR2 as SQIVND (reference sequence). The trim removed 6 bases at V and 3 bases at J, leaving 3 bases unmatched.

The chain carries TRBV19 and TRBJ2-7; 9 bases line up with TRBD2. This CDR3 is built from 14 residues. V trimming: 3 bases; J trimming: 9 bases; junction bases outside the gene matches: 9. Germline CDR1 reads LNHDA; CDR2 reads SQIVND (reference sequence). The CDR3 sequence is CASSIDRLAGRQYF. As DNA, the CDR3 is TGTGCCAGTAGTATCGATCGGCTAGCGGGGAGGCAGTACTTC. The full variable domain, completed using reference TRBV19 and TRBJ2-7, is DGGITQSPKYLFRKEGQNVTLSCEQNLNHDAMYWYRQDPGQGLRLIYYSQIVNDFQKGDIAEGYSVSREKKESFPLTVTSAQKNPTAFYLCASSIDRLAGRQYFGPGTRLTVT.